The 24 T cell receptor beta chains below were found in one sample sequenced in a study of lymphopenia after photon versus proton radiotherapy (dated by TCRdb to about 2019). The method was the immunoSEQ multiplex PCR assay. TCRdb carries this immuneACCESS record with in-frame sequences only. Its versions omit some clonotypes, under half of them owing to an unresolved V gene in the studies checked, with the rest unexplained. The sample yields 150,000 to 200,000 clones; 80% to 90% were counted once. Approximately 4.8% of the sample belongs to the ten largest clones. The specimen was peripheral blood, collected from a patient treated with photon-based radiotherapy. These receptors originate from a man between 50 and 59 years old with gastric cancer.

The J gene is TRBJ2-1, the V gene TRBV6-5; D call uncertain. The CDR3 runs 12 residues. Trimming stripped 0 bases from V and 8 bases from J, with 5 bases between. Germline CDR1 MNHEY, CDR2 SVGAGI. The CDR3 protein is CASSYSNHEQFF. CDR3 coding DNA: TGTGCCAGCAGTTACTCGAATCATGAGCAGTTCTTC.

This chain uses TRBV25-1 with TRBJ1-3, with 9 positions matching TRBD1. Germline V gives CDR1 MGHDK, CDR2 SYGVNS. V dropped 4 bases and J dropped 3; count of bases not matched to a gene: 4. The CDR3 runs 15 residues. CDR3 in DNA: TGTGCCAGCAGTGGCACAGGGGGCTATGGAAACACCATATATTTT. Translated, it gives CASSGTGGYGNTIYF.

The V gene is TRBV6-5, the J gene TRBJ1-5; TRBD1 agrees at 7 bases. CDR3 length: 14 residues. J gave up 7 bases and V 6 bases, and 9 bases lay outside the gene matches. Germline CDR1 is MNHEY and CDR2 is SVGAGI. This CDR3 reads CASRRDSQGQPQHF. Here the CDR3 DNA reads TGTGCCAGCAGGAGGGACAGTCAAGGGCAGCCCCAGCATTTT.

The rearrangement links TRBV2 to TRBJ1-5; 11 bases align to TRBD1. The CDR3 spans 14 residues. The germline gives CDR1 SNHLY, CDR2 FYNNEI. V trimming: 6 bases; J trimming: 6 bases; junction bases outside the gene matches: 4. The CDR3 sequence: CASRGTGGRQPQHF. The CDR3 region has the DNA TGTGCCAGCAGAGGGACAGGGGGACGTCAGCCCCAGCATTTT. Together with reference TRBV2 and TRBJ1-5, the CDR3 gives the full variable domain: EPEVTQTPSHQVTQMGQEVILRCVPISNHLYFYWYRQILGQKVEFLVSFYNNEISEKSEIFDDQFSVERPDGSNFTLKIRSTKLEDSAMYFCASRGTGGRQPQHFGDGTRLSIL.

The chain combines TRBV10-3 with TRBJ2-5; D is unclear. The germline V gene encodes CDR1 ENHRY and CDR2 SYGVKD. The CDR3 is made up of 13 amino acids. V gave up 4 bases and J gave up 2 bases, with 8 bases separating them. The CDR3 coding sequence is TGTGCCATCAGTGTGAACAGACAAGAGACCCAGTACTTC. Protein product: CAISVNRQETQYF.

The gene calls are TRBV5-4 and TRBJ2-1, with 13 bases aligning to TRBD2. The length of the CDR3 is 16 residues. Germline CDR1 and CDR2: SGHNT and YYREEE (reference sequence). Losses at the gene ends were 4 bases for V and 1 base for J; bases not matched to a gene: 2. Here the CDR3 DNA reads TGTGCCAGCAGCCCGGGACTAGCGGGGTCCTACAATGAGCAGTTCTTC. Protein product: CASSPGLAGSYNEQFF. Using reference TRBV5-4 and TRBJ2-1 for the parts outside the CDR3, the full variable domain is ETGVTQSPTHLIKTRGQQVTLRCSSQSGHNTVSWYQQALGQGPQFIFQYYREEENGRGNFPPRFSGLQFPNYSSELNVNALELDDSALYLCASSPGLAGSYNEQFFGPGTRLTVL.

The chain uses TRBV11-2 and TRBJ2-7, with 8 bases identical to TRBD1. The germline gives CDR1 SGHAT, CDR2 FQNNGV. The CDR3 contains 14 residues. V trimming: 5 bases; J trimming: 6 bases; junction bases outside the gene matches: 9. DNA for the CDR3: TGTGCCAGCAGCCTCGGGACAGGCCGCTCCGAGCAGTACTTC. Protein: CASSLGTGRSEQYF.

The rearrangement joins TRBV27 to TRBJ2-1; D uncertain. V dropped 2 bases and J dropped 6 bases, with 5 bases sitting between them. Germline CDR1 is MNHEY and CDR2 is SMNVEV (reference sequence). This CDR3 is 12 amino acids long. The CDR3, as DNA: TGTGCCAGCAGTTTAACGGCCAATGAGCAGTTCTTC. Its protein product is CASSLTANEQFF.

In the case of this clone: The sample contains more than one DNA sequence encoding this CDR3. The V call is TRBV5-1, the J call TRBJ2-5; D gene ambiguous. Germline CDR1 and CDR2: SGHRS and YFSETQ. This CDR3 comprises 13 residues. With 0 bases removed from V and 2 bases from J, the gap between germline ends came to 5 bases. CDR3 sequence: CASSLGPQETQYF. CDR3 bases: TGCGCCAGCAGCTTGGGCCCGCAAGAGACCCAGTACTTC.

This sequence joins TRBV28 and TRBJ2-1; 11 bases fit TRBD2. V was clipped by 5 bases and J by 12 bases; unmatched bases: 9. This CDR3 has 14 amino acids. Germline-derived CDR1 and CDR2 are MDHEN and SYDVKM. The CDR3 protein is CASSGSGRARVQFF. CDR3 nucleotide sequence: TGTGCCAGCAGTGGTAGCGGGAGGGCCCGGGTGCAGTTCTTC.

This clone was seen a few times. This rearrangement joins TRBV2 to TRBJ1-3; tentatively, D is TRBD1 (5 bases). Trimming removed 8 bases at V and 0 bases at J, with 14 bases between. The CDR3 sequence is 15 residues long. Germline loops: CDR1 SNHLY, CDR2 FYNNEI. Here the CDR3 DNA reads TGTGCCAGCGTCTATGGGACGGACTCTGGAAACACCATATATTTT. The encoded protein is CASVYGTDSGNTIYF.

The chain's CDR3 is CASSSSVYEQYF. CDR3 bases: TGTGCCAGCAGCTCATCCGTCTACGAGCAGTACTTC. The genes are TRBV11-1 and TRBJ2-7; D gene uncertain. V lost 4 bases and J lost 3, with 7 bases in between. Germline V lookup: CDR1 SGHAT, CDR2 FQDESV (reference sequence). The CDR3 totals 12 residues.

The CDR3 DNA reads TGTGCCAGCAGTGACGCCGGGGCAACTAATGAAAAACTGTTTTTT. Translating gives CASSDAGATNEKLFF. The chain uses TRBV25-1 and TRBJ1-4; D remains ambiguous. CDR3 length: 15 amino acids. CDR1 MGHDK and CDR2 SYGVNS come from the germline V gene. The V gene lost 3 bases and the J gene lost 0 bases, with 8 bases spanning the gap.

The chain carries TRBV28 and TRBJ1-1; D is ambiguous. Germline values: CDR1 MDHEN, CDR2 SYDVKM. Trimming took off 4 bases at V and 6 bases at J, with 12 bases between the two ends. The CDR3 totals 13 residues. The CDR3 reads CASSWPRRAEAFF. As DNA, the CDR3 is TGTGCCAGCAGTTGGCCCAGGAGGGCTGAAGCTTTCTTT.

The chain uses TRBV30 and TRBJ2-5, with 8 bases that match TRBD2. Judging by the DNA end, TRBJ2-7 fits better; the J call may be wrong. Per the germline V gene, CDR1 is GTSNPN and CDR2 is SVGIG (reference sequence). The CDR3 totals 13 residues. DNA for the CDR3: TGTGCCTGGGGTAGACTAGCGTCCTACGAGCAGTACTTC. This encodes CAWGRLASYEQYF.

The rearrangement uses TRBV19 and TRBJ2-5; D not resolved. V dropped 5 bases and J dropped 4 bases, with 14 bases sitting between them. CDR3 size: 14 residues. Per germline, CDR1 LNHDA and CDR2 SQIVND (reference sequence). The CDR3 sequence is CASSPRPVGETQYF. Here the CDR3 DNA reads TGTGCCAGTAGTCCCCGCCCGGTGGGAGAGACCCAGTACTTC.

This sequence joins TRBV15 and TRBJ2-5, with 7 bases that match TRBD1. Germline values: CDR1 LNHNV, CDR2 YYDKDF (reference sequence). The CDR3 is 15 amino acids. V dropped 3 bases and J dropped 2; count of bases not matched to a gene: 6. CDR3 sequence reads: CATSSSRDRQETQYF. For the CDR3, the DNA is TGTGCCACCAGCAGTTCAAGGGACAGACAAGAGACCCAGTACTTC.

The V and J genes are TRBV9 and TRBJ2-3; D may be TRBD1 (7 bases). With 0 bases removed from V and 6 bases from J, the gap between germline ends came to 11 bases. This CDR3 comprises 14 residues. Per germline, CDR1 SGDLS and CDR2 YYNGEE. The CDR3 bases are TGTGCCAGCAGCGTAGGCCCAGGGGGGGATACGCAGTATTTT. It translates to CASSVGPGGDTQYF.

This clone was detected once. The chain recombines TRBV14 with TRBJ1-1; unclear D gene. This CDR3 has 15 amino acids. Germline lookup yields CDR1 SGHDN and CDR2 FVKESK. V lost 5 bases, J lost 1 base, and 14 bases lay in between. CDR3 amino acids: CASSYLDSPNTEAFF. The CDR3 coding sequence is TGTGCCAGCAGCTACCTGGACTCCCCGAACACTGAAGCTTTCTTT.

With regard to this clone: Germline is not matched at one junction end, which may reflect a read error. V usage is TRBV15 and J usage is TRBJ2-1; possible D gene TRBD1, 6 bases. Germline values: CDR1 LNHNV, CDR2 YYDKDF (reference sequence). The CDR3 covers 14 residues. The CDR3 DNA sequence: TGTGCCACCAGGAGAGGGGGAACGAGCAATGAGCAGTTCTTC. This encodes CATRRGGTSNEQFF.

This chain links TRBV7-9 with TRBJ2-2, with D perhaps assigned TRBD1 or TRBD2 (5 bases each). V was cut by 4 bases and J by 0 bases, with 12 bases left in between. The CDR3 contains 16 residues. Germline V gene data show CDR1 as SEHNR and CDR2 as FQNEAQ (reference sequence). CDR3 loop: CASSYGGSANTGELFF. In nucleotides, the CDR3 is TGTGCCAGCAGCTATGGGGGTTCTGCGAACACCGGGGAGCTGTTTTTT.

The rearrangement links TRBV6-1 to TRBJ2-7; perhaps TRBD2 as D (5 bases). The CDR3 runs 12 residues. The V gene lost 5 bases and the J gene lost 6 bases, with 11 bases spanning the gap. Per the germline V gene, CDR1 is MNHNS and CDR2 is SASEGT. CDR3 residues: CASSIISGEQYF. The CDR3 DNA reads TGTGCCAGCAGTATAATAAGCGGCGAGCAGTACTTC.

The CDR3 sequence is CASSSLNHDSNYGYTF. The CDR3 bases are TGTGCCAGTAGTAGCCTTAATCACGACAGTAACTATGGCTACACCTTC. The V call is TRBV19, the J call TRBJ1-2; D is possibly TRBD1 (5 bases). The germline V gene encodes CDR1 LNHDA and CDR2 SQIVND (reference sequence). The CDR3 runs 16 residues. V lost 4 bases and J lost 1, with 16 bases in between.

There are a few counts of this clone. The chain has TRBV29-1 and TRBJ1-4, with D unclear. V shed 7 bases and J shed 6 bases, with 9 bases lying between them. The CDR3 has 11 residues. Germline V CDR1 and CDR2: SQVTM, ANQGSEA. CDR3 sequence (DNA): TGCAGCGCCTCCCGGGATGAAAAACTGTTTTTT. It is translated as CSASRDEKLFF.